The sequence of this T cell receptor beta chain was determined in a study of cytomegalovirus exposure and HLA in healthy donors. Germline-derived CDR1 and CDR2 are MNHNY and SVGAGI (reference sequence). Trimming removed 6 bases at V and 0 bases at J, with 8 bases between. This CDR3 region has 14 residues. Vbeta (60) and Jbeta (13) primers were used in the PCR. The method was immunoSEQ multiplex PCR; TCRdb's version includes in-frame clones alone and lacks a portion of them. The sample carries roughly 120,000 clones, about 80% recorded once. This clonotype originated in a woman in her twenties or thirties in good health and CMV-seropositive. Sequenced input: PBMCs. V is TRBV6-6 and J is TRBJ1-4; D unresolved. The CDR3 protein is CASRRSATNEKLFF. The CDR3 region has the DNA TGTGCCAGCAGGCGGTCGGCAACTAATGAAAAACTGTTTTTT.